This TCR beta chain was obtained from a study of response to subunit inactivated influenza vaccine. Each CDR3 protein gets one entry after TCRdb re-called the RT-PCR reads with MiXCR. The data hold approximately 730,000 distinct CDR3 sequences, with approximately 13% observed a single time. V lost 5 bases and J 4 bases, leaving 15 bases between the germline ends. Germline V gene sequence: CDR1 LNHDA, CDR2 SQIVND (reference sequence). The CDR3 is made up of 15 amino acids. Study results and caveats: It was suggested by the authors that few new T cells are recruited by each seasonal influenza vaccination.

This clonotype occurred many times. Its antigen is not identified. The receptor was derived from a man between 45 and 60 years old who received an inactivated influenza vaccine. This chain joins TRBV19 and TRBJ1-5, with D possibly matching TRBD1 (5 bases). The sequencing used PBMCs from blood, collected 14 days before vaccination. CDR3 protein: CASSGVTGRNQPQHF. The CDR3 bases are TGTGCCAGTAGTGGGGTCACGGGGCGTAATCAGCCCCAGCATTTT. Full variable domain (outside the CDR3, taken from reference TRBV19 and TRBJ1-5): DGGITQSPKYLFRKEGQNVTLSCEQNLNHDAMYWYRQDPGQGLRLIYYSQIVNDFQKGDIAEGYSVSREKKESFPLTVTSAQKNPTAFYLCASSGVTGRNQPQHFGDGTRLSIL.